This paragraph reports one TCR beta chain. The sample originates from a study of blood T cell repertoires in COVID-19. Study-wide context: Samples taken during acute and convalescent COVID-19 were collected in the United States, Italy and Spain.

Profiled with immunoSEQ multiplex PCR; TCRdb holds only in-frame clones, not every one. Here the sample spans 100,000 to 150,000 clones, roughly 82% being singletons. The clonotype comes from a human donor in a cohort sampled during active COVID-19. The sequencing sample was made of peripheral blood.

The CDR3 reads CASSDSRDTEQYF. CDR3 coding DNA: TGTGCCAGTAGTGACTCCCGGGACACCGAGCAGTACTTC. The rearrangement uses TRBV19 and TRBJ2-7; the D gene is possibly TRBD1 (6 bases). CDR1 and CDR2 (germline): LNHDA, SQIVND (reference sequence). The CDR3 runs 13 residues. Trimming shortened V by 5 bases and J by 6 bases, and 14 bases separated the two germline ends.